This T cell receptor (beta chain) comes out of a study of T cell changes during pregnancy in multiple sclerosis. Only in-frame clones appear in the TCRdb table, and some are missing; sequencing was by immunoSEQ multiplex PCR. This table has 55,000 to 85,000 clones, approximately 94% appearing once. The CDR3 totals 16 residues. V shed 3 bases and J 6 bases; nucleotides not matched to a gene: 8. The germline V gene has CDR1 SGHTA and CDR2 FQGTGA. The sample in question was peripheral blood, obtained in the third trimester of pregnancy. The rearrangement joins TRBV7-3 to TRBJ2-2; 9 bases are a match to TRBD1. The source of this sequence is a female donor with multiple sclerosis, enrolled in a pregnancy study. DNA of the CDR3: TGTGCCAGCAGCTTCGGACAGGGGTTATGGTCCGGGGAGCTGTTTTTT. Residues: CASSFGQGLWSGELFF.